These 25 T cell receptor beta chains were all obtained from the same sample, sequenced in a study of T cells in Graves' hyperthyroidism and ophthalmopathy. Template material for amplifying TCR beta CDR3 regions consisted of RNA transcripts. Carried out on the TCR CDR3, a first-round RT-PCR used the HTBI primer set. TCRdb fed the multiplex PCR reads into MiXCR, producing one record per CDR3 protein. In the table there are about 270,000 distinct CDR3 sequences, less than 30% of which are singletons. Sequences were obtained from blood. Receptor source: a man aged 35 to 55 with Graves' hyperthyroidism that later progressed to Graves' ophthalmopathy.

The rearrangement joins TRBV10-1 to TRBJ2-5; 7 bases align to TRBD2. This CDR3 is 13 amino acids long. V gave up 0 bases and J gave up 5 bases; unmatched junction bases: 0. The germline V gene encodes CDR1 WNHNN and CDR2 SYGVQD (reference sequence). This CDR3 reads CASSESGGETQYF. CDR3 nucleotide sequence: TGCGCCAGCAGTGAGTCGGGAGGGGAGACCCAGTACTTC.

At least ten counts were recorded for this clonotype. This chain links TRBV13 with TRBJ2-5; D call uncertain. CDR3 length: 15 amino acids. Germline V lookup: CDR1 PRHDT, CDR2 FYEKMQ (reference sequence). V was clipped by 0 bases and J by 5 bases, with 13 bases between them. The CDR3 DNA reads as TGTGCCAGCAGCTTAGGCCCGGCCACGGCGGAGACCCAGTACTTC. Encoded protein: CASSLGPATAETQYF.

This clonotype was seen ten or more times. This rearrangement joins TRBV6-5 to TRBJ1-2; tentative D call: TRBD1 (6 bases). This CDR3 contains 15 residues. Trimming removed 0 bases from V and 5 bases from J, with 13 bases in between. Germline V gene sequence: CDR1 MNHEY, CDR2 SVGAGI. The CDR3 sequence: CASSYSPDRKYGYTF. The CDR3 nucleotides are TGTGCCAGCAGTTACTCTCCGGACAGAAAGTATGGCTACACCTTC.

Concerning this clonotype: This is likely a read error, given that the CDR3 carries no conserved phenylalanine or tryptophan at its end. This rearrangement joins TRBV7-9 to TRBJ1-1; D not certain. Germline lookup yields CDR1 SEHNR and CDR2 FQNEAQ (reference sequence). The CDR3 spans 14 residues. The germline V and J ends were trimmed by 1 base and 2 bases, with 8 bases remaining between them. CDR3 loop: CASSLGGSNTEAFL. The CDR3 nucleotides are TGTGCCAGCAGCTTAGGAGGGAGTAACACTGAAGCTTTCCTT.

This clonotype occurred many times. The chain carries TRBV12-3 or TRBV12-4 and TRBJ1-5; no clear D gene. The V end lost 5 bases, the J end lost 5 bases, and 16 bases lay between the germline ends. CDR3 size: 15 residues. The CDR3 loop is CASSPGAAGDQPQHF. The CDR3 coding sequence is TGTGCCAGCAGTCCGGGAGCGGCGGGAGATCAGCCCCAGCATTTT.

The chain carries TRBV2 and TRBJ1-1; 10 nucleotides agree with TRBD1. Trimming cost V 5 bases and J 5 bases; bases outside gene matches: 5. The germline gives CDR1 SNHLY, CDR2 FYNNEI. The CDR3 has 14 residues. CDR3 protein: CASSTTGGLTEAFF. The CDR3 DNA sequence: TGTGCCAGCAGTACGACAGGGGGCCTAACTGAAGCTTTCTTT. Full variable domain (outside the CDR3, taken from reference TRBV2 and TRBJ1-1): EPEVTQTPSHQVTQMGQEVILRCVPISNHLYFYWYRQILGQKVEFLVSFYNNEISEKSEIFDDQFSVERPDGSNFTLKIRSTKLEDSAMYFCASSTTGGLTEAFFGQGTRLTVV.

This clonotype was found many times. This chain connects TRBV6-1 to TRBJ2-6; D gene ambiguous. Between the trimmed V and J ends, which lost 10 bases and 0 bases, there was a span of 10 bases. The germline CDR1 and CDR2 sequences are MNHNS and SASEGT. The CDR3 consists of 14 residues. In DNA form, the CDR3 reads TGTGCCACCAGGCGGAACTCTGGGGCCAACGTCCTGACTTTC. Translated: CATRRNSGANVLTF.

There are many counts of this clonotype. The chain joins TRBV18 to TRBJ2-7; 8 nucleotides match TRBD1. Germline values: CDR1 KGHSH, CDR2 LQKENI. The CDR3 runs 15 residues. Trimming at V came to 3 bases and at J to 1 base, leaving 5 bases not matched to a gene. CDR3 bases: TGTGCCAGCTCACCTCCGGACAGGGCATCCTACGAGCAGTACTTC. It specifies CASSPPDRASYEQYF.

The V and J genes are TRBV29-1 and TRBJ1-1; 10 bases agree with TRBD1. After removal of 4 bases from V and 5 bases from J, the junction contained 4 bases not matched to a gene. Germline values: CDR1 SQVTM, CDR2 ANQGSEA. The CDR3 is 13 residues long. The CDR3 DNA reads TGCAGCGTTGTGGGGGGACAGGGGACTGAAGCTTTCTTT. Translation: CSVVGGQGTEAFF.

This chain links TRBV20-1 with TRBJ2-5, with a possible D match to TRBD1 (6 bases). The V gene's germline CDR1 is DFQATT and CDR2 SNEGSKA (reference sequence). V was shortened by 0 bases and J by 5 bases, with 7 bases between the two germline ends. The CDR3 totals 12 residues. CDR3 protein: CSARERGETQYF. The CDR3 coding sequence is TGCAGTGCTAGAGAGAGGGGGGAGACCCAGTACTTC.

This clonotype was counted only a few times. The chain couples TRBV12-3 or TRBV12-4 to TRBJ1-1; 9 positions match TRBD1. Losses at the gene ends were 6 bases for V and 3 bases for J; bases not matched to a gene: 5. The CDR3 contains 14 residues. The CDR3 region is CASRFRTGDTEAFF. The CDR3 coding sequence is TGTGCCAGCAGGTTCCGGACAGGGGACACTGAAGCTTTCTTT.

This clonotype was picked up many times. The chain carries TRBV4-1 and TRBJ2-2; a weak D match, TRBD2 (5 bases). CDR1 is MGHRA and CDR2 is YSYEKL in the germline V gene. The CDR3 has 16 residues. V dropped 2 bases and J dropped 4 bases, with 14 bases sitting between them. CDR3 DNA: TGCGCCAGCAGCCAACTGCCGGGATTGGCCACCGGGGAGCTGTTTTTT. This sequence encodes CASSQLPGLATGELFF.

This clonotype appeared many times. The chain joins TRBV11-2 to TRBJ2-7; 10 bases align to TRBD2. Germline CDR1 SGHAT, CDR2 FQNNGV. This CDR3 has 16 amino acids. V dropped 3 bases and J dropped 4; count of bases not matched to a gene: 9. The CDR3 nucleotides read TGTGCCAGCAGCTTGGGACTAGCGAATGTGGAGTACGAGCAGTACTTC. This translates into CASSLGLANVEYEQYF.

V gene TRBV7-2 combines with J gene TRBJ2-7; 8 bases are a match to TRBD1. The CDR3 runs 14 residues. CDR1 is SGHTA, CDR2 FQGNSA, per germline. J lost 5 bases, V lost 5 bases, and 8 bases had no gene match. The CDR3: CASSPRTGYDEQYF. The CDR3, as DNA: TGTGCCAGCAGCCCACGGACAGGGTACGACGAGCAGTACTTC.

This clonotype was counted many times. The chain uses TRBV19 and TRBJ2-7; unclear D gene. With 5 bases removed from V and 0 bases from J, the gap between germline ends came to 11 bases. The germline CDR1 and CDR2 sequences are LNHDA and SQIVND (reference sequence). CDR3 length: 14 amino acids. In DNA form, the CDR3 reads TGTGCCAGTAGTGAGAACGTAGGCTCCTACGAGCAGTACTTC. It encodes CASSENVGSYEQYF.

The V and J genes are TRBV4-1 and TRBJ1-2; D remains unclear. The CDR3 has 15 amino acids. Germline V lookup: CDR1 MGHRA, CDR2 YSYEKL. Trimming left V 0 bases short and J 6 bases short, with 14 bases between. CDR3 protein: CASSQESSSLNGYTF. CDR3 nucleotides: TGCGCCAGCAGCCAAGAGTCTTCATCGTTGAATGGCTACACCTTC.

This clonotype was detected ten times or more. The chain links TRBV20-1 to TRBJ2-7; 7 nucleotides align to TRBD2. Germline CDR1 reads DFQATT; CDR2 reads SNEGSKA (reference sequence). V dropped 5 bases and J dropped 3; count of bases not matched to a gene: 19. The CDR3 contains 17 residues. CDR3 in DNA: TGCAGTGCTCCAGGCCCCTTGTTTGGGAGGGCCATCTACGAGCAGTACTTC. It specifies CSAPGPLFGRAIYEQYF.

This clonotype was recorded many times. The rearrangement uses TRBV6-4 and TRBJ1-1, with 7 positions matching TRBD1. Losses at the gene ends were 9 bases for V and 0 bases for J; bases not matched to a gene: 16. The CDR3 consists of 17 residues. CDR1 and CDR2 (germline): MRHNA, SNTAGT. The CDR3 DNA reads as TGTGCCAGTACCCAGGGGGGGGCCTCAAAAATGAACACTGAAGCTTTCTTT. Protein: CASTQGGASKMNTEAFF.

This clonotype was seen at least ten times. The chain recombines TRBV6-5 with TRBJ2-7; possible D gene TRBD2, 6 bases. Looked up from germline, CDR1 is MNHEY and CDR2 is SVGAGI. V was clipped by 7 bases and J by 6 bases, with 16 bases between them. The CDR3 is made up of 13 amino acids. The CDR3 spells CASTPHRELEQYF. CDR3 in DNA: TGTGCCAGCACGCCCCACCGGGAGCTCGAGCAGTACTTC.

This clonotype was counted many times. DNA for the CDR3: TGTGCCAGCAGTTACTCTGGCGGGAGGGGAGAGACCCAGTACTTC. Translating it yields CASSYSGGRGETQYF. The chain employs TRBV6-5 and TRBJ2-5; 9 bases match TRBD2. There are 15 residues in the CDR3. Germline CDR1 and CDR2: MNHEY and SVGAGI. The trim removed 0 bases at V and 4 bases at J, leaving 3 bases unmatched.

This clonotype was recorded many times. The rearrangement links TRBV7-9 to TRBJ2-4; D not certain. V lost 6 bases, J lost 8 bases, and 11 bases lay in between. Germline CDR1 reads SEHNR; CDR2 reads FQNEAQ (reference sequence). This CDR3 region has 12 residues. The CDR3 nucleotides read TGTGCCAGCAGTTCCGTTGAAGACATTCAGTACTTC. It is translated as CASSSVEDIQYF.

This clonotype was seen at least ten times. The chain couples TRBV6-1 to TRBJ2-2; maybe TRBD2 (6 bases). The length of the CDR3 is 16 residues. V was trimmed by 2 bases and J by 3 bases, leaving 13 bases between them. Germline values: CDR1 MNHNS, CDR2 SASEGT. The CDR3 is CASSELASAYTGELFF. Written as DNA, the CDR3 is TGTGCCAGCAGTGAATTGGCTAGCGCTTACACCGGGGAGCTGTTTTTT.

In this sample, this clonotype turned up many times. This rearrangement joins TRBV18 to TRBJ1-5, with TRBD1 as a possible D gene (5 bases). CDR1 is KGHSH, CDR2 LQKENI, per germline. The V and J ends lost 3 bases and 0 bases respectively, with 12 bases between them. This CDR3 has 16 amino acids. The CDR3 here is CASSPYGTGSNQPQHF. CDR3 DNA: TGTGCCAGCTCACCCTACGGGACGGGTAGCAATCAGCCCCAGCATTTT.

This clonotype was detected many times. The genes are TRBV5-6 and TRBJ1-1, with a tentative D call TRBD1 (6 bases). The CDR3 runs 14 residues. With 2 bases removed from V and 4 bases from J, the gap between germline ends came to 12 bases. Germline-derived CDR1 and CDR2 are SGHDT and YYEEEE. CDR3 amino acids: CASSLQGTGTEAFF. The CDR3 DNA is TGTGCCAGCAGCTTACAGGGTACGGGCACTGAAGCTTTCTTT. Combining the CDR3 with reference TRBV5-6 and TRBJ1-1 gives the whole variable domain DAGVTQSPTHLIKTRGQQVTLRCSPKSGHDTVSWYQQALGQGPQFIFQYYEEEERQRGNFPDRFSGHQFPNYSSELNVNALLLGDSALYLCASSLQGTGTEAFFGQGTRLTVV.

This clonotype appeared many times. The V gene is TRBV19, the J gene TRBJ1-2; no firm D call. V shed 10 bases and J shed 4 bases, with 10 bases lying between them. The V gene's germline CDR1 is LNHDA and CDR2 SQIVND (reference sequence). The CDR3 spans 11 residues. CDR3 nucleotides: TGTGCCATCGGAACTGCCTATGGCTACACCTTC. Residues: CAIGTAYGYTF.